The 18 T cell receptor beta chains given below trace back to one sample, sequenced in a study of blood T cell repertoires in COVID-19. The method was immunoSEQ multiplex PCR; TCRdb's version includes in-frame clones alone and lacks a portion of them. The table has 130,000 to 150,000 clones, approximately 89% seen once; the top ten hold around 1.7%. The sample consisted of peripheral blood. The receptors were sampled from a woman aged 50 to 65 with acute or convalescent COVID-19.

The rearrangement links TRBV9 to TRBJ2-1; D remains unclear. Looked up from germline, CDR1 is SGDLS and CDR2 is YYNGEE. The germline V and J ends were trimmed by 2 bases and 0 bases, with 9 bases remaining between them. CDR3 size: 15 residues. The CDR3 coding sequence is TGTGCCAGCAGCGTTAGTGTAAGCTCCTACAATGAGCAGTTCTTC. Translating it yields CASSVSVSSYNEQFF.

This clone was seen just once. The V gene is TRBV15, the J gene TRBJ1-3, with D possibly being TRBD1 (5 bases). The length of the CDR3 is 13 residues. The V end was cut by 9 bases, the J end by 0 bases, with 9 bases between. Germline V gives CDR1 LNHNV, CDR2 YYDKDF (reference sequence). CDR3 in amino acids: CATATDSGNTIYF. CDR3 DNA: TGTGCCACAGCGACAGACTCTGGAAACACCATATATTTT.

This chain links TRBV5-1 with TRBJ2-3; D is unresolved. Trimming stripped 7 bases from V and 11 bases from J, with 20 bases between. CDR3 length: 13 residues. The germline CDR1 and CDR2 sequences are SGHRS and YFSETQ. The DNA of the CDR3 is TGCGCCAGCTACGAATCTCTTACAACCCAGCAGTATTTT. Translating gives CASYESLTTQQYF.

This clone occurred once. This chain links TRBV7-8 with TRBJ1-2; D gene uncertain. The CDR3 runs to 15 residues. Trimming cost V 1 base and J 0 bases, with 9 bases left between them. Germline CDR1 and CDR2: SGHVS and FQNEAQ. CDR3 sequence: CASSLGSGANYGYTF. Here the CDR3 DNA reads TGTGCCAGCAGCTTAGGATCAGGCGCTAACTATGGCTACACCTTC.

The chain has TRBV5-1 and TRBJ1-2, with a tentative D call TRBD1 (5 bases). Germline V CDR1 and CDR2: SGHRS, YFSETQ. The CDR3 length is 13 residues. Trimming took off 0 bases at V and 4 bases at J, with 7 bases between the two ends. CDR3 nucleotide sequence: TGCGCCAGCAGCTTGGTTCAGGGCTATGGCTACACCTTC. This sequence encodes CASSLVQGYGYTF.

The chain has TRBV5-1 and TRBJ2-1; 9 bases align to TRBD2. CDR1 is SGHRS, CDR2 YFSETQ, per germline. CDR3 length: 16 amino acids. With 3 bases clipped from V and 9 bases from J, the junction kept 13 bases outside the gene matches. As DNA, the CDR3 is TGCGCCAGCAGCTCCTCCGGGCTAGCGGGAAAAAGTGAGCAGTTCTTC. It is translated as CASSSSGLAGKSEQFF.

This chain links TRBV5-6 with TRBJ2-1; a possible D gene is TRBD1 (6 bases). V was clipped by 5 bases and J by 4 bases, with 13 bases between them. This CDR3 comprises 14 residues. The V gene's germline CDR1 is SGHDT and CDR2 YYEEEE. CDR3 region: CASSYRDIYNEQFF. As DNA, the CDR3 is TGTGCCAGCAGTTACCGGGACATATACAATGAGCAGTTCTTC.

This clone was found once. The CDR3 nucleotides read TGTGCCTGGAGTTCTCAGGGCGTGGACACTGAAGCTTTCTTT. Translation: CAWSSQGVDTEAFF. The chain employs TRBV30 and TRBJ1-1, with TRBD1 as a possible D gene (5 bases). The V gene's germline CDR1 is GTSNPN and CDR2 SVGIG (reference sequence). Deletions cut 2 bases from V and 3 bases from J, with 13 bases between. CDR3 size: 14 residues.

About this clone: Mismatch with germline at one junction end may stem from a read error. V gene TRBV7-7 combines with J gene TRBJ2-5; D not certain. Germline-derived CDR1 and CDR2 are SSHAT and FNYEAQ (reference sequence). The CDR3 has 16 amino acids. The CDR3 nucleotides are TGTGCTAGCAGCCCATCCTTACATGTGTACCAAGAGACCCAGTACTTC. Residues: CASSPSLHVYQETQYF.

V gene TRBV29-1 combines with J gene TRBJ2-1, with 8 bases fitting TRBD1. Per germline, CDR1 SQVTM and CDR2 ANQGSEA. V lost 7 bases, J lost 4 bases, and 3 bases stayed unmatched. The CDR3 has 12 amino acids. Here the CDR3 reads CSDRTGYNEQFF. As DNA, the CDR3 is TGCAGCGACCGGACAGGGTACAATGAGCAGTTCTTC.

The chain recombines TRBV3-1 (or the pseudogene TRBV3-2) with TRBJ2-1, with D possibly being TRBD2 (5 bases). Germline CDR1 LGHDT, CDR2 YNNKEL (reference sequence). V was clipped by 0 bases and J by 15 bases, with 15 bases between them. The CDR3 is 13 residues long. The CDR3 protein is CASSQDWRGPVFF. CDR3 DNA sequence: TGTGCCAGCAGCCAAGATTGGCGCGGGCCTGTGTTCTTC.

In DNA, the CDR3 is TGCGCCAGCATGGCGGGAGGGGGCACCGGGGAGCTGTTTTTT. This sequence encodes CASMAGGGTGELFF. This sequence joins TRBV4-1 and TRBJ2-2, with 9 bases matching TRBD2. The CDR3 totals 14 residues. The V segment lost 7 bases and the J segment 4 bases; nucleotides outside the gene matches: 4. The germline V gene encodes CDR1 MGHRA and CDR2 YSYEKL.

The chain recombines TRBV6-5 with TRBJ1-6, with TRBD1 identical over 7 bases. The CDR3 covers 15 residues. Trimming cost V 0 bases and J 7 bases; bases outside gene matches: 3. Germline assignment: CDR1 MNHEY and CDR2 SVGAGI. The CDR3 sequence: CASSYSGQRNSPLHF. The CDR3 bases are TGTGCCAGCAGTTACTCGGGACAGAGAAATTCACCCCTCCACTTT.

The chain combines TRBV5-4 with TRBJ1-6; TRBD1 matches 8 bases. This CDR3 has 16 residues. Germline assignment: CDR1 SGHNT and CDR2 YYREEE (reference sequence). V gave up 4 bases and J gave up 10 bases; unmatched junction bases: 13. As DNA, the CDR3 is TGTGCCAGCAGCCCCGGGACAGGTTCCACGCGATCACCCCTCCACTTT. Amino acids: CASSPGTGSTRSPLHF. Supplemented by reference TRBV5-4 and TRBJ1-6, the full variable domain reads ETGVTQSPTHLIKTRGQQVTLRCSSQSGHNTVSWYQQALGQGPQFIFQYYREEENGRGNFPPRFSGLQFPNYSSELNVNALELDDSALYLCASSPGTGSTRSPLHFGNGTRLTVT.

The V gene is TRBV9, the J gene TRBJ2-3; possible D gene TRBD2, 6 bases. V gave up 5 bases and J gave up 2 bases, with 18 bases separating them. This CDR3 comprises 16 residues. Germline CDR1 is SGDLS and CDR2 is YYNGEE. In DNA form, the CDR3 reads TGTGCCAGCAGTAATAGGAGGGCCAGGGACACAGATACGCAGTATTTT. Its protein is CASSNRRARDTDTQYF.

The chain combines TRBV7-6 with TRBJ1-2; D unresolved. The CDR3 has 13 residues. V lost 5 bases, J lost 0 bases, and 7 bases lay in between. The germline V gene encodes CDR1 SGHVS and CDR2 FNYEAQ. The CDR3 DNA follows: TGTGCCAGCAGCCCCGACACTAACTATGGCTACACCTTC. Translation gives CASSPDTNYGYTF.

The chain carries TRBV3-1 (or the pseudogene TRBV3-2) and TRBJ2-7; D gene ambiguous. Trimming took off 2 bases at V and 6 bases at J, with 11 bases between the two ends. The CDR3 loop spans 13 amino acids. Germline-derived CDR1 and CDR2 are LGHDT and YNNKEL (reference sequence). CDR3 DNA sequence: TGTGCCAGCAGCCAACGGTTTTCGGGCGAGCAGTACTTC. Its protein product is CASSQRFSGEQYF.

The CDR3 sequence: CASSPPRGFRGADTQYF. CDR3 nucleotide sequence: TGTGCCAGCAGTCCCCCAAGGGGTTTCAGAGGCGCAGATACGCAGTATTTT. The chain links TRBV27 to TRBJ2-3; maybe TRBD1 (5 bases). The CDR3 covers 17 residues. Trimming cost V 5 bases and J 4 bases, with 22 bases left between them. Germline CDR1 and CDR2: MNHEY and SMNVEV (reference sequence).